Listed here are 28 T cell receptor beta chains from one sample, sequenced in a study of cytomegalovirus exposure and HLA in healthy donors. With 60 Vbeta and 13 Jbeta primers, the PCR was carried out. Repertoires were generated with immunoSEQ multiplex PCR, while TCRdb's copy carries only in-frame clones and drops some. The sample gives about 150,000 clones, 65% to 85% of which show up once; around 6% is in the top ten. Sequenced: PBMCs. The receptors here all came from a woman between 35 and 50 years old in good health and CMV-seropositive.

In this sample, this clone turned up a few times. The J gene is TRBJ2-4, the V gene TRBV10-2, with 8 nucleotides matching TRBD2. The CDR3 has 16 residues. The ends lost 0 bases at V and 3 bases at J; junction bases unmatched: 4. Germline CDR1 and CDR2: WSHSY and SAAADI. CDR3: CASSESSGRGKNIQYF. For the CDR3, the DNA is TGCGCCAGCAGTGAGTCGAGCGGGAGAGGCAAAAACATTCAGTACTTC.

The chain links TRBV5-1 to TRBJ1-1, with 12 bases fitting TRBD1. CDR3 length: 14 residues. Germline V CDR1 and CDR2: SGHRS, YFSETQ. V shed 5 bases, J shed 5 bases, and the junction held 4 bases outside the gene matches. This CDR3 reads CASRRDRGQTEAFF. The CDR3 bases are TGCGCCAGCAGACGGGACAGGGGGCAGACTGAAGCTTTCTTT.

This sequence joins TRBV18 and TRBJ1-1; 9 nucleotides line up with TRBD1. The ends lost 4 bases at V and 5 bases at J; junction bases unmatched: 5. This CDR3 is built from 14 residues. CDR1 KGHSH and CDR2 LQKENI come from the germline V gene. CDR3 sequence reads: CASSQDRGGTEAFF. As DNA, the CDR3 is TGTGCCAGCTCACAGGACAGGGGAGGGACTGAAGCTTTCTTT.

This chain's CDR3 is CASSRGGTGWERGYTF. CDR3 in DNA: TGTGCCAGCAGCCGGGGCGGGACAGGGTGGGAGCGTGGCTACACCTTC. The V call is TRBV27, the J call TRBJ1-2; 9 nucleotides agree with TRBD1. The CDR3 is 16 amino acids. Germline V gene lookup returns CDR1 MNHEY and CDR2 SMNVEV (reference sequence). V was clipped by 6 bases and J by 7 bases; unmatched bases: 15.

This chain connects TRBV7-2 to TRBJ1-5; D not certain. Germline CDR1 and CDR2: SGHTA and FQGNSA. Trimming left V 2 bases short and J 1 base short, with 6 bases between. This CDR3 region has 14 residues. CDR3 nucleotides: TGTGCCAGCAGCTTATACAAAAGCAATCAGCCCCAGCATTTT. It codes for CASSLYKSNQPQHF.

The chain is built from TRBV7-2 and TRBJ1-2, with 9 bases matching TRBD1. V lost 1 base and J lost 8; bases outside the gene matches: 5. CDR3 size: 14 residues. Looked up from germline, CDR1 is SGHTA and CDR2 is FQGNSA. The CDR3 sequence: CASSLEGTGRGYTF. The CDR3 DNA reads as TGTGCCAGCAGCTTAGAAGGGACAGGGAGAGGCTACACCTTC.

This sequence joins TRBV5-1 and TRBJ2-5; 11 nucleotides align to TRBD2. The CDR3 is 16 residues long. Trimming cost V 2 bases and J 5 bases; bases outside gene matches: 8. CDR1 and CDR2 (germline): SGHRS, YFSETQ. As DNA, the CDR3 is TGCGCCAGCAGCTTCCTAGCGGGAGGCGTGGGGGAGACCCAGTACTTC. The encoded protein is CASSFLAGGVGETQYF.

The chain combines TRBV19 with TRBJ2-3; TRBD2 matches 11 bases. Germline CDR1 LNHDA, CDR2 SQIVND (reference sequence). V was clipped by 2 bases and J by 0 bases; unmatched bases: 1. The CDR3 length is 16 residues. CDR3 coding DNA: TGTGCCAGTAGTATACGACTAGCGGGGAGCACAGATACGCAGTATTTT. Translation gives CASSIRLAGSTDTQYF.

This chain links TRBV27 with TRBJ1-2; 12 bases map to TRBD1. Trimming cost V 6 bases and J 6 bases; bases outside gene matches: 8. This CDR3 is built from 15 residues. Looked up from germline, CDR1 is MNHEY and CDR2 is SMNVEV (reference sequence). CDR3 sequence: CASRFSGTGGNGYTF. The CDR3 DNA reads TGTGCCAGCAGATTTTCCGGGACAGGGGGCAATGGCTACACCTTC.

Turning to this clone: Germline and junction disagree at one end, which may indicate a read error. The V gene is TRBV29-1, the J gene TRBJ2-5, with no clear D. This CDR3 has 10 residues. Germline CDR1 is SQVTM and CDR2 is ANQGSEA. The DNA for the CDR3 is TGCAGCGTTGCAGAAGAGACTCAGTACTTC. This codes for CSVAEETQYF.

In this sample, this clone turned up a few times. The chain has TRBV7-3 and TRBJ2-2; 7 bases are shared with TRBD2. Per the germline V gene, CDR1 is SGHTA and CDR2 is FQGTGA. The ends lost 4 bases at V and 4 bases at J; junction bases unmatched: 6. This CDR3 has 15 residues. DNA of the CDR3: TGTGCCAGCAGCTATCAGGGCGGGAGCACCGGGGAGCTGTTTTTT. Protein sequence: CASSYQGGSTGELFF. Full variable domain (outside the CDR3, taken from reference TRBV7-3 and TRBJ2-2): GAGVSQTPSNKVTEKGKYVELRCDPISGHTALYWYRQSLGQGPEFLIYFQGTGAADDSGLPNDRFFAVRPEGSVSTLKIQRTERGDSAVYLCASSYQGGSTGELFFGEGSRLTVL.

The V gene is TRBV7-3, the J gene TRBJ2-3, with 10 bases matching TRBD1. CDR1 is SGHTA and CDR2 is FQGTGA in the germline V gene. The CDR3 runs to 14 residues. Unmatched junction bases numbered 2, after V lost 6 bases and J lost 2 bases. As DNA, the CDR3 is TGTGCCAGCAGTGGACAGGGGGACACAGATACGCAGTATTTT. Translation gives CASSGQGDTDTQYF.

This clone has just one count. The rearrangement uses TRBV11-2 and TRBJ1-1, with D hard to call. V lost 5 bases to trimming and J lost 7 bases, with 11 bases between them. Germline CDR1 SGHAT, CDR2 FQNNGV. The CDR3 spans 12 residues. CDR3 residues: CASSPTRIEAFF. The CDR3 DNA sequence: TGTGCCAGCAGCCCAACCAGGATTGAAGCTTTCTTT.

This chain joins TRBV7-2 and TRBJ1-2; no firm D call. Germline CDR1 and CDR2: SGHTA and FQGNSA. V was trimmed by 10 bases and J by 5 bases, leaving 11 bases between them. There are 11 residues in the CDR3. The DNA of the CDR3 is TGTGCCATAAGTCGGGGATATGGCTACACCTTC. As protein: CAISRGYGYTF.

The CDR3 DNA reads TGTGCCAGCAGTCACCCCCTAGACAGGGACGAGCAGTACTTC. Translation gives CASSHPLDRDEQYF. The V and J genes are TRBV27 and TRBJ2-5, with TRBD1 matching 7 bases. The J call is uncertain, as TRBJ2-7 better fits the DNA end. CDR1 and CDR2 from the germline V gene are MNHEY and SMNVEV (reference sequence). The length of the CDR3 is 14 residues.

The CDR3 loop is CASSNRGSYEQYF. Written as DNA, the CDR3 is TGTGCCAGCAGTAACAGGGGATCCTACGAGCAGTACTTC. V gene TRBV6-5 combines with J gene TRBJ2-7; 7 bases agree with TRBD1. This CDR3 spans 13 amino acids. CDR1 and CDR2 (germline): MNHEY, SVGAGI. V shed 5 bases and J 1 base; nucleotides not matched to a gene: 2.

The J gene is TRBJ2-2, the V gene TRBV11-2; 8 bases are a match to TRBD1. This CDR3 spans 15 amino acids. Germline CDR1 and CDR2: SGHAT and FQNNGV. J was trimmed by 0 bases and V by 4 bases; bases with no gene match: 1. CDR3 in amino acids: CASSWDRPNTGELFF. The CDR3 DNA reads TGTGCCAGCAGCTGGGACAGGCCGAACACCGGGGAGCTGTTTTTT.

This clone came up once. The V and J genes are TRBV27 and TRBJ1-2; 11 nucleotides agree with TRBD1. Germline V gene data show CDR1 as MNHEY and CDR2 as SMNVEV (reference sequence). Trimming took 6 bases from V and 4 from J; bases not matched to a gene: 10. The CDR3 has 16 residues. DNA for the CDR3: TGTGCCAGCAGCCCAGGCTCGGACAGGGGGCTCTATGGCTACACCTTC. This sequence encodes CASSPGSDRGLYGYTF.

The rearrangement links TRBV28 to TRBJ2-5; a possible D gene is TRBD1 (6 bases). The CDR3 is made up of 13 amino acids. Germline lookup yields CDR1 MDHEN and CDR2 SYDVKM. Trimming took off 1 base at V and 6 bases at J, with 9 bases between the two ends. CDR3 loop: CASSLFRGKTQYF. DNA for the CDR3: TGTGCCAGCAGTTTATTCAGGGGAAAGACCCAGTACTTC.

The gene calls are TRBV9 and TRBJ2-7; possibly TRBD2 for D (6 bases). The V end was cut by 3 bases, the J end by 3 bases, with 13 bases between. The CDR3 extends over 14 amino acids. The V gene's germline CDR1 is SGDLS and CDR2 YYNGEE. CDR3 in amino acids: CASSAQPTSYEQYF. The CDR3 DNA is TGTGCCAGCAGCGCTCAGCCGACTAGCTACGAGCAGTACTTC.

V usage is TRBV6-5 and J usage is TRBJ2-1; D might be TRBD1 (5 bases). Trimming removed 4 bases at V and 2 bases at J, with 12 bases between. Germline V gives CDR1 MNHEY, CDR2 SVGAGI. This CDR3 spans 15 amino acids. The CDR3 region has the DNA TGTGCCAGCAGTTTAGTGGCAGGGCCCTACAATGAGCAGTTCTTC. Its translation: CASSLVAGPYNEQFF.

This clone has a handful of counts. The V gene is TRBV5-1, the J gene TRBJ2-2; 9 nucleotides match TRBD2. The CDR3 consists of 16 residues. Germline CDR1 and CDR2: SGHRS and YFSETQ. The junction had 4 bases not matched to a gene; V was cut back by 4 bases and J by 0 bases. In DNA form, the CDR3 reads TGCGCCAGCAGCCCTCTAGCGGGAACGAACACCGGGGAGCTGTTTTTT. Its translation is CASSPLAGTNTGELFF.

This chain links TRBV6-5 with TRBJ1-5; D remains unclear. Germline V gives CDR1 MNHEY, CDR2 SVGAGI. Between the trimmed V and J ends, which lost 5 bases and 2 bases, there was a span of 7 bases. The CDR3 spans 13 residues. The CDR3 loop is CASSPRGNQPQHF. The CDR3 nucleotides are TGTGCCAGCAGTCCCCGGGGCAATCAGCCCCAGCATTTT.

A few counts support this clone. The chain couples TRBV6-1 to TRBJ1-2; no reliable D call. Germline V gene sequence: CDR1 MNHNS, CDR2 SASEGT. This CDR3 has 16 residues. Trimming removed 0 bases at V and 4 bases at J, with 15 bases between. CDR3 nucleotide sequence: TGTGCCAGCAGTGAAGCGCTAAGTTCCCCACGCTATGGCTACACCTTC. It specifies CASSEALSSPRYGYTF.

The chain links TRBV5-1 to TRBJ2-7, with 10 bases that match TRBD1. The V gene's germline CDR1 is SGHRS and CDR2 YFSETQ. Trimming cost V 1 base and J 7 bases; bases outside gene matches: 5. The CDR3 length is 14 residues. The CDR3 protein is CASSLRQGAPEQYF. Here the CDR3 DNA reads TGCGCCAGCAGCTTGAGACAGGGGGCACCAGAGCAGTACTTC.

The rearrangement uses TRBV27 and TRBJ2-7; TRBD1 agrees at 8 bases. Per the germline V gene, CDR1 is MNHEY and CDR2 is SMNVEV (reference sequence). CDR3 length: 15 amino acids. The junction had 6 bases not matched to a gene; V was cut back by 5 bases and J by 0 bases. CDR3 region: CASSKDRDFSYEQYF. The CDR3 region has the DNA TGTGCCAGCAGTAAGGACAGGGATTTCTCCTACGAGCAGTACTTC.

The J gene is TRBJ1-1, the V gene TRBV10-2, with D possibly TRBD1 on 6 matching bases. CDR1 is WSHSY and CDR2 is SAAADI in the germline V gene. The ends were cut back, 6 bases at V and 1 base at J, with 15 bases in the middle. The CDR3 extends over 15 amino acids. This CDR3 is CASRGGRGQNTEAFF. The CDR3 coding sequence is TGCGCCAGCAGAGGGGGACGGGGACAGAACACTGAAGCTTTCTTT.

The gene calls are TRBV7-9 and TRBJ2-1; 7 nucleotides align to TRBD2. V gave up 4 bases and J gave up 1 base; unmatched junction bases: 4. Germline values: CDR1 SEHNR, CDR2 FQNEAQ (reference sequence). The CDR3 loop spans 15 amino acids. CDR3 DNA sequence: TGTGCCAGCAGCTCAAGCGGGACTTCCTACAATGAGCAGTTCTTC. Translation: CASSSSGTSYNEQFF.